This passage covers 8 T cell receptor beta chains from one sample sequenced in a study of blood T cell repertoires in COVID-19. Profiled with immunoSEQ multiplex PCR; TCRdb holds only in-frame clones, not every one. Seen here are under 250,000 clones, almost 85% observed once, and the top ten hold approximately 12%. The specimen sequenced was peripheral blood. The receptors originated from a middle-aged woman with acute or convalescent COVID-19.

This clone was counted only a few times. The J gene is TRBJ1-2, the V gene TRBV28; possibly TRBD1 for D (5 bases). V was trimmed by 1 base and J by 4 bases, leaving 16 bases between them. The germline V gene encodes CDR1 MDHEN and CDR2 SYDVKM. The CDR3 has 16 amino acids. This CDR3 reads CASSLSVRAPLYGYTF. The DNA of the CDR3 is TGTGCCAGCAGTTTATCCGTCAGGGCGCCCCTCTATGGCTACACCTTC.

The chain carries TRBV7-9 and TRBJ2-2; weak D call: TRBD1 (7 bases). There are 16 residues in the CDR3. Germline CDR1 and CDR2: SEHNR and FQNEAQ (reference sequence). Trimming stripped 2 bases from V and 6 bases from J, with 16 bases between. This chain's CDR3 is CASSLSPEGAAGELFF. CDR3 nucleotide sequence: TGTGCCAGCAGCTTATCTCCGGAGGGGGCGGCCGGGGAGCTGTTTTTT. The whole variable domain, filled in from reference TRBV7-9 and TRBJ2-2, reads DTGVSQNPRHKITKRGQNVTFRCDPISEHNRLYWYRQTLGQGPEFLTYFQNEAQLEKSRLLSDRFSAERPKGSFSTLEIQRTEQGDSAMYLCASSLSPEGAAGELFFGEGSRLTVL.

The V gene is TRBV5-1, the J gene TRBJ1-3, with D tentatively TRBD1 (6 bases). Between the trimmed V and J ends, which lost 2 bases and 0 bases, there was a span of 9 bases. The CDR3 is 15 residues long. The germline CDR1 and CDR2 sequences are SGHRS and YFSETQ. CDR3 nucleotide sequence: TGCGCCAGCAGCTTACAGGGATCCTCTGGAAACACCATATATTTT. Its protein product is CASSLQGSSGNTIYF.

This clone was recorded at least ten times. This chain links TRBV12-3 or TRBV12-4 with TRBJ1-2, with 12 bases identical to TRBD1. Trimming cost V 6 bases and J 8 bases; bases outside gene matches: 1. This CDR3 spans 12 amino acids. The CDR3 loop reads CASRGTGGGYTF. CDR3 sequence (DNA): TGTGCCAGCAGAGGGACAGGGGGCGGCTACACCTTC.

The chain combines TRBV7-6 with TRBJ2-7; TRBD2 might be the D (6 bases). The CDR3 consists of 13 residues. The V gene lost 5 bases and the J gene lost 1 base, with 9 bases spanning the gap. Germline V gives CDR1 SGHVS, CDR2 FNYEAQ. CDR3 nucleotides: TGTGCCAGCAGCGGGGGACTGTCCTACGAGCAGTACTTC. This encodes CASSGGLSYEQYF.

This clone appeared a single time. The J gene is TRBJ2-1, the V gene TRBV29-1; D unclear. V was trimmed by 0 bases and J by 0 bases, leaving 9 bases between them. The germline V gene has CDR1 SQVTM and CDR2 ANQGSEA. This CDR3 has 15 residues. The DNA for the CDR3 is TGCAGCGTTGAAGACGGCCGGAGCTCCTACAATGAGCAGTTCTTC. Protein: CSVEDGRSSYNEQFF.

This chain joins TRBV6-1 and TRBJ2-2; 7 nucleotides match TRBD1. CDR3 size: 17 residues. From germline, CDR1 is MNHNS and CDR2 SASEGT. Trimming removed 2 bases from V and 4 bases from J; junction bases left unmatched: 10. The chain's CDR3 is CASSEIPTGRVTGELFF. The CDR3 bases are TGTGCCAGCAGTGAAATCCCGACAGGGCGGGTCACCGGGGAGCTGTTTTTT.

This chain connects TRBV29-1 to TRBJ2-1; the D gene is possibly TRBD1 (6 bases). The CDR3 runs 15 residues. V shed 6 bases and J shed 7 bases, with 22 bases lying between them. Germline CDR1 is SQVTM and CDR2 is ANQGSEA. CDR3: CSVQIARGVMNEQFF. The CDR3, as DNA: TGCAGCGTACAGATTGCCAGGGGTGTTATGAATGAGCAGTTCTTC.